Below, one T cell receptor beta chain is given with its context. Sample time point: baseline pretreatment blood. Stated treatment: 15 Gy SBRT to primary tumor, nephrectomy 4 weeks later. This specimen belongs to a study of radiation and T cells in renal cell carcinoma. Profiling relied on immunoSEQ multiplex PCR, and the TCRdb table lists in-frame clones only, not all of them. The sample lists 100,000 to 150,000 clones, around 84% occurring once. Germline CDR1 SGHVS, CDR2 FQNEAQ. This CDR3 has 13 residues. The V gene lost 5 bases and the J gene lost 4 bases, with 11 bases spanning the gap. The sequence came from a woman aged 55-69 years with renal cell carcinoma. The genes are TRBV7-8 and TRBJ1-1; D gene uncertain. Source: blood, taken from a patient whose treatment included radiotherapy and nephrectomy. The CDR3 sequence is CASSQRTLTEAFF. The CDR3 region has the DNA TGTGCCAGCAGCCAGAGAACGCTCACTGAAGCTTTCTTT.